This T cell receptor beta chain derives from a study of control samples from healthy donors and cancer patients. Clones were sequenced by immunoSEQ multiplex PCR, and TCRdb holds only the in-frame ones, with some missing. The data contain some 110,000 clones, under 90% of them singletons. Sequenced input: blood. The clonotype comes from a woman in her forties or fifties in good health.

CDR3 protein: CASSWSAQHF. Here the CDR3 DNA reads TGTGCCAGCAGCTGGTCAGCCCAGCATTTT. This chain links TRBV7-9 with TRBJ1-5, with D hard to call. The germline gives CDR1 SEHNR, CDR2 FQNEAQ (reference sequence). This CDR3 is built from 10 residues. V gave up 4 bases and J gave up 11 bases, with 6 bases separating them.